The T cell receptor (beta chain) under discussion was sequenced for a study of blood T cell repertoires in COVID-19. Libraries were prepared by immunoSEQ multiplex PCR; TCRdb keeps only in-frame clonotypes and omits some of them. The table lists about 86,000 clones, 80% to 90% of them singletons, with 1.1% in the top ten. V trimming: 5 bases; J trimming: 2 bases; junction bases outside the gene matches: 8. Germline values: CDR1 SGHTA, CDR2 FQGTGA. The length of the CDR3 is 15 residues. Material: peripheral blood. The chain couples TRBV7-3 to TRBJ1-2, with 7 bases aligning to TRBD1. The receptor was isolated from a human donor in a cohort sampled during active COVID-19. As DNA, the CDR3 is TGTGCCAGCAGCCAAGAGGGACAGTCGAACTATGGCTACACCTTC. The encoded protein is CASSQEGQSNYGYTF.